The 21 T cell receptor beta chains reported below all come from one sample, sequenced in a study of patients and donors after allogeneic stem cell transplantation. Each CDR3 protein is one row after TCRdb ran MiXCR on the RT-PCR reads. The repertoire holds around 150,000 distinct CDR3 sequences, with roughly two fifths as singletons. The specimen was blood, either unsorted or a sorted T cell fraction (not recorded which). The receptor set was obtained from a human donor who was either an allogeneic HSCT recipient or a stem cell or donor lymphocyte infusion donor (not recorded which). It is not recorded whose cells these are; they may come from a transplant donor.

The genes are TRBV5-1 and TRBJ2-3; 9 nucleotides agree with TRBD2. CDR1 and CDR2 (germline): SGHRS, YFSETQ. The J segment lost 3 bases and the V segment lost 6 bases, leaving 5 bases of the junction unmatched. The length of the CDR3 is 14 residues. The CDR3 is CASKASGDTDTQYF. The CDR3 DNA is TGCGCCAGCAAGGCTAGCGGGGATACAGATACGCAGTATTTT.

This chain connects TRBV9 to TRBJ2-3; D call uncertain. This CDR3 has 13 amino acids. The V end lost 4 bases, the J end lost 5 bases, and 11 bases lay between the germline ends. Germline V gene data show CDR1 as SGDLS and CDR2 as YYNGEE. CDR3 loop: CASSRVTGDTQYF. The CDR3 nucleotides read TGTGCCAGCAGCAGGGTAACTGGAGATACGCAGTATTTT.

V gene TRBV11-2 combines with J gene TRBJ2-3; D is possibly TRBD1 (5 bases). The CDR3 spans 14 residues. Trimming cost V 5 bases and J 6 bases, with 15 bases left between them. Per the germline V gene, CDR1 is SGHAT and CDR2 is FQNNGV. Written as DNA, the CDR3 is TGTGCCAGCAGCCTAACCCAGGGCGTTGATACGCAGTATTTT. Translated, it gives CASSLTQGVDTQYF.

The J gene is TRBJ2-7, the V gene TRBV28, with D unresolved. Trimming cost V 5 bases and J 2 bases, with 16 bases left between them. The CDR3 spans 15 residues. Germline loops: CDR1 MDHEN, CDR2 SYDVKM. Here the CDR3 reads CASSILLESPYEQYF. The CDR3 nucleotides read TGTGCCAGCAGTATCCTGCTAGAATCCCCCTACGAGCAGTACTTC.

This sequence joins TRBV28 and TRBJ1-2; TRBD1 aligns across 8 bases. V was pared by 2 bases and J by 8 bases, with 4 bases of the junction left unmatched. The length of the CDR3 is 13 residues. CDR1 is MDHEN, CDR2 SYDVKM, per germline. CDR3 amino acids: CASSLPDRAGYTF. CDR3 bases: TGTGCCAGCAGTTTACCGGACAGGGCGGGCTACACCTTC.

The chain couples TRBV12-3 or TRBV12-4 to TRBJ1-1; D call uncertain. The CDR3 runs to 14 residues. The V and J ends lost 3 bases and 0 bases respectively, with 8 bases between them. The CDR3, as DNA: TGTGCCAGCAGTTTCCTGGCCATGAACACTGAAGCTTTCTTT. Translated, it gives CASSFLAMNTEAFF.

The chain recombines TRBV7-9 with TRBJ2-5; D perhaps matches TRBD2 (5 bases). V lost 0 bases and J lost 6, with 17 bases in between. The CDR3 is 16 amino acids. Germline-derived CDR1 and CDR2 are SEHNR and FQNEAQ (reference sequence). The CDR3 loop reads CASSLATGRLSQTQYF. Written as DNA, the CDR3 is TGTGCCAGCAGCTTAGCGACGGGAAGGCTTAGCCAGACCCAGTACTTC.

The chain carries TRBV29-1 and TRBJ2-5, with 7 bases aligning to TRBD2. Germline CDR1 reads SQVTM; CDR2 reads ANQGSEA. This CDR3 region has 14 residues. The ends lost 5 bases at V and 2 bases at J; junction bases unmatched: 8. The CDR3 DNA reads TGCAGCGTTCCTACGACTAGCCGACAAGAGACCCAGTACTTC. It is translated as CSVPTTSRQETQYF.

The sample holds a few counts of this clonotype. This sequence joins TRBV20-1 and TRBJ1-2, with 8 bases aligning to TRBD1. The CDR3 covers 14 residues. Germline-derived CDR1 and CDR2 are DFQATT and SNEGSKA (reference sequence). The V and J ends lost 4 bases and 4 bases, in that order; junction bases with no gene match: 8. The CDR3 nucleotides are TGCAGTGCTAATGTGGACAGGGCCGTCTATGGCTACACCTTC. The encoded protein is CSANVDRAVYGYTF.

This clonotype appeared a few times. V is TRBV7-6 and J is TRBJ1-3, with D uncertain. Germline CDR1 SGHVS, CDR2 FNYEAQ. With 5 bases removed from V and 2 bases from J, the gap between germline ends came to 7 bases. The CDR3 sequence is 13 residues long. For the CDR3, the DNA is TGTGCCAGCAGCACAGACCCTGGAAACACCATATATTTT. Encoded protein: CASSTDPGNTIYF.

V and J are TRBV12-3 or TRBV12-4 and TRBJ2-6, with 12 bases that match TRBD1. The junction had 9 bases not matched to a gene; V was cut back by 4 bases and J by 5 bases. The CDR3 runs to 18 residues. The CDR3 reads CASSSEGQGAPWANVLTF. The DNA for the CDR3 is TGTGCCAGCAGTTCCGAGGGACAGGGGGCCCCCTGGGCCAACGTCCTGACTTTC.

The chain uses TRBV27 and TRBJ1-6; D may be TRBD1 (6 bases). Germline-derived CDR1 and CDR2 are MNHEY and SMNVEV (reference sequence). Trimming cost V 2 bases and J 5 bases, with 16 bases left between them. The CDR3 loop spans 17 amino acids. For the CDR3, the DNA is TGTGCCAGCAGTTTAAGGAACAGGGTGGGGAATAATTCACCCCTCCACTTT. Its translation is CASSLRNRVGNNSPLHF.

The chain combines TRBV11-2 with TRBJ1-2; TRBD1 matches at 9 bases. The CDR3 has 14 residues. Germline CDR1 SGHAT, CDR2 FQNNGV. The ends lost 7 bases at V and 6 bases at J; junction bases unmatched: 9. The CDR3 loop reads CASTATGGMDGYTF. The CDR3 region has the DNA TGTGCCAGCACCGCGACAGGGGGGATGGATGGCTACACCTTC.

This clonotype showed up just a few times. The chain is built from TRBV12-3 or TRBV12-4 and TRBJ2-2, with 7 bases matching TRBD1. The V segment lost 6 bases and the J segment 5 bases; nucleotides outside the gene matches: 9. This CDR3 region has 15 residues. CDR3 in amino acids: CASSPFGTETGELFF. The DNA of the CDR3 is TGTGCCAGCAGCCCCTTCGGGACAGAGACCGGGGAGCTGTTTTTT.

The gene calls are TRBV12-3 or TRBV12-4 and TRBJ2-1, with D perhaps TRBD1 (6 bases). Trimming stripped 6 bases from V and 3 bases from J, with 18 bases between. The CDR3 is made up of 16 amino acids. The CDR3 loop is CASRPSSGDGYNEQFF. CDR3 nucleotides: TGTGCCAGCAGACCGTCCTCAGGGGATGGCTACAATGAGCAGTTCTTC.

This rearrangement joins TRBV5-1 to TRBJ2-6; the D is unclear. The CDR3 runs 19 residues. Per germline, CDR1 SGHRS and CDR2 YFSETQ. V gave up 0 bases and J gave up 0 bases, with 16 bases separating them. The CDR3 DNA follows: TGCGCCAGCAGCTTGGTATGGCCTGCTAAGAGCTCTGGGGCCAACGTCCTGACTTTC. This translates into CASSLVWPAKSSGANVLTF.

V usage is TRBV10-3 and J usage is TRBJ2-5; D call uncertain. The length of the CDR3 is 13 residues. Germline V gene data show CDR1 as ENHRY and CDR2 as SYGVKD. V was clipped by 4 bases and J by 7 bases, with 13 bases between them. The CDR3 here is CAISGDASGTQYF. As DNA, the CDR3 is TGTGCCATCAGTGGCGATGCTAGTGGGACCCAGTACTTC.

V is TRBV6-6 and J is TRBJ1-1; D call uncertain. The ends were cut back, 6 bases at V and 1 base at J, with 12 bases in the middle. Germline CDR1 is MNHNY and CDR2 is SVGAGI (reference sequence). This CDR3 has 14 residues. In DNA form, the CDR3 reads TGTGCCAGCAGCCACGGAAAGGGGAACACTGAAGCTTTCTTT. It specifies CASSHGKGNTEAFF.

The chain is built from TRBV6-5 and TRBJ1-2; no firm D call. Germline loops: CDR1 MNHEY, CDR2 SVGAGI. The V and J ends lost 2 bases and 0 bases respectively, with 7 bases between them. The CDR3 has 14 amino acids. CDR3 bases: TGTGCCAGCAGTTACGGCCCTGCTAACTATGGCTACACCTTC. This gives the protein CASSYGPANYGYTF.

The chain combines TRBV14 with TRBJ2-3, with a possible D match to TRBD2 (6 bases). V was trimmed by 7 bases and J by 1 base, leaving 9 bases between them. The CDR3 consists of 13 residues. From germline, CDR1 is SGHDN and CDR2 FVKESK. The CDR3 DNA reads as TGTGCCAGCACTGCTAGCGGCACAGATACGCAGTATTTT. Protein sequence: CASTASGTDTQYF.

This clonotype has only a few counts. The chain combines TRBV24-1 with TRBJ1-1; TRBD1 matches at 7 bases. V lost 3 bases, J lost 4 bases, and 7 bases stayed unmatched. The CDR3 covers 15 residues. Looked up from germline, CDR1 is KGHDR and CDR2 is SFDVKD. The CDR3 region is CATSDEQGIGTEAFF. The CDR3 bases are TGTGCCACCAGTGATGAACAGGGGATCGGCACTGAAGCTTTCTTT.